This T cell receptor beta chain comes out of a study of CD8 T cells in Susac syndrome. With respect to this clonotype: Its specificity is unknown.

TEMRA cells were FACS-enriched, unlike CD8+ and CD4+ T cells, which were negatively isolated. Study findings and constraints: As the study acknowledged, the number of individuals in its TCR sequencing and HLA analysis was relatively small.

Random hexamers were used to reverse transcribe the RNA input (roughly 0.5 to 1 ug). TCR beta CDR3 was amplified by immunoSEQ covering 54 Vbeta and 13 Jbeta. TCRdb fed the immunoSEQ multiplex PCR reads into MiXCR, producing one record per CDR3 protein. This sample has around 140,000 distinct CDR3 sequences, with approximately 94% found just once. CDR3 length: 14 amino acids. Trimming took 7 bases from V and 7 from J; bases not matched to a gene: 9. What was sequenced was CD4+ T cells from PBMCs. The V and J genes are TRBV12-3 or TRBV12-4 and TRBJ2-7, with 11 bases lining up with TRBD2. The sequence derives from a human donor in good health. CDR3 sequence reads: CASTRPGLAVEQYF. The CDR3 nucleotides read TGTGCCAGCACCCGGCCGGGACTAGCGGTTGAGCAGTACTTC.